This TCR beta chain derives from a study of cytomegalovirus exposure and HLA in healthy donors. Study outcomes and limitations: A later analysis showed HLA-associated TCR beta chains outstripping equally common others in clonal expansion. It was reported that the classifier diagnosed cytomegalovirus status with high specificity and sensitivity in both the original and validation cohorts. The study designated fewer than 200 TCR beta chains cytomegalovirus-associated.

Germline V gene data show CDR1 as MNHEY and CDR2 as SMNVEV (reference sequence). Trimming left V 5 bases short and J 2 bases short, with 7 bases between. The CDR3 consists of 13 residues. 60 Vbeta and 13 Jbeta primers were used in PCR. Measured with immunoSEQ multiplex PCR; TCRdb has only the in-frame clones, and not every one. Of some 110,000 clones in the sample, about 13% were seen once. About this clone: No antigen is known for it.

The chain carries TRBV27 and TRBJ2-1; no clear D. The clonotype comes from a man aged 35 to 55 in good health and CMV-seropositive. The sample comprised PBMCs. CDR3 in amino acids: CASSTSAYNEQFF. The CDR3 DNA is TGTGCCAGCAGTACCAGCGCCTACAATGAGCAGTTCTTC.